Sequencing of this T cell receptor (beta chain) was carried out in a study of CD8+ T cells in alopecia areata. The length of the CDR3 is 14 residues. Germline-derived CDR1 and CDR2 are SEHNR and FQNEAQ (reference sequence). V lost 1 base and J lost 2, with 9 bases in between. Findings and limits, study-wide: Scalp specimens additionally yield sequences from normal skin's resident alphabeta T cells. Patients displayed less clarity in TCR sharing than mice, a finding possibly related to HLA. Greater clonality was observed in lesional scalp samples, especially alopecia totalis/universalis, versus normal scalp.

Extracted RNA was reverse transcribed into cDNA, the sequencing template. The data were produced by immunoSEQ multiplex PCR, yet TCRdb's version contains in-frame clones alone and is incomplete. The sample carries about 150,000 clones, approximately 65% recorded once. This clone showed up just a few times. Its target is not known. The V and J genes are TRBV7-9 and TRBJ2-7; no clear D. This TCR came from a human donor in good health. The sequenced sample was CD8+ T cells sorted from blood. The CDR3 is CASSLEGSPYEQYF. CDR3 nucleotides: TGTGCCAGCAGCTTAGAGGGCAGCCCCTACGAGCAGTACTTC.